The entry below gives a single T cell receptor beta chain sequence along with its context. What it binds is not known. Sequencing was preceded by expansion of antigen-specific CD4+ T cells with viral peptide pools in the ViraFEST assay. Following a roughly eleven-day culture, CD4+ T cells were purified. By PCR, the person was confirmed to have had SARS-CoV-2 infection between March and December 2020. The authors exchanged half the medium for IL-2 medium on days 3 and 7. The data were obtained in a study of vaccination effects on CD4 cells after COVID-19. Study at large: Vaccination of participants consisted of two doses of either the BNT162b2 or mRNA-1273 vaccine.

The assay was immunoSEQ multiplex PCR, and TCRdb's table has in-frame clones only and misses some. This sample has around 20,000 clones, with approximately 73% found just once. Germline CDR1 KGHSH, CDR2 LQKENI. Trimming removed 3 bases from V and 9 bases from J, with 9 bases in between. The CDR3 is made up of 12 amino acids. The TCR originated in a human donor who had a prior SARS-CoV-2 infection. The source material was CD4+ T cells from PBMCs cultured with a peptide pool, sampled before COVID-19 vaccination. The chain recombines TRBV18 with TRBJ2-1, with D tentatively TRBD1 (5 bases). CDR3 in amino acids: CASSPWQGEQFF. CDR3 nucleotide sequence: TGTGCCAGCTCACCTTGGCAGGGTGAGCAGTTCTTC.